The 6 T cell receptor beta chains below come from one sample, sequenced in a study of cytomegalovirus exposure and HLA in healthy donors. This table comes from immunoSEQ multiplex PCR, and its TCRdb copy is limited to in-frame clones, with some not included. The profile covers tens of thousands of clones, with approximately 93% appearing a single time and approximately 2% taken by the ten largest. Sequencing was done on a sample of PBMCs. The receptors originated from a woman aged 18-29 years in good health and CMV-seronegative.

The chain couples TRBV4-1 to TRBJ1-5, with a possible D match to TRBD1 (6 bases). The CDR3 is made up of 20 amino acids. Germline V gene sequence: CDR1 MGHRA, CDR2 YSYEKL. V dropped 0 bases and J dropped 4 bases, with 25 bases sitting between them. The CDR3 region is CASSQEVLSGPGVGNQPQHF. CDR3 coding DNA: TGCGCCAGCAGCCAAGAGGTTTTGTCAGGCCCAGGGGTGGGGAATCAGCCCCAGCATTTT.

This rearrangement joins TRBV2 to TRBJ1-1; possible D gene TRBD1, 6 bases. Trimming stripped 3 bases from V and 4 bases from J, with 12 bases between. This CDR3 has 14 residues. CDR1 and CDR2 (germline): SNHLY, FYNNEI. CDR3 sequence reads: CASSEGTRPTEAFF. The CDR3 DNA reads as TGTGCCAGCAGTGAGGGGACAAGGCCCACTGAAGCTTTCTTT. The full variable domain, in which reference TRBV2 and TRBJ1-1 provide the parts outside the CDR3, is EPEVTQTPSHQVTQMGQEVILRCVPISNHLYFYWYRQILGQKVEFLVSFYNNEISEKSEIFDDQFSVERPDGSNFTLKIRSTKLEDSAMYFCASSEGTRPTEAFFGQGTRLTVV.

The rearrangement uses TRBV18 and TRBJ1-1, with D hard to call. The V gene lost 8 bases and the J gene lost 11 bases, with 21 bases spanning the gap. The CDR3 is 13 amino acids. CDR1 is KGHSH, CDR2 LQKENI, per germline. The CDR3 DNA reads TGTGCCAGCCCACGGGATAGAGGGTCGGAGGCTTTCTTT. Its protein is CASPRDRGSEAFF.

The DNA of the CDR3 is TGTGCCAGCAGCTTCGTAAAGCCGCACTACGAGCAGTACTTC. Translation gives CASSFVKPHYEQYF. The chain is built from TRBV7-6 and TRBJ2-7; D remains unclear. Trimming left V 3 bases short and J 3 bases short, with 12 bases between. Germline CDR1 reads SGHVS; CDR2 reads FNYEAQ. The CDR3 contains 14 residues.

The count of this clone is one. CDR3 residues: CASSQGALIGGTQETQYF. As DNA, the CDR3 is TGCGCCAGCAGCCAAGGGGCTTTGATCGGGGGGACTCAAGAGACCCAGTACTTC. The chain combines TRBV4-3 with TRBJ2-5; TRBD2 matches at 7 bases. The CDR3 is made up of 18 amino acids. The V segment lost 1 base and the J segment 2 bases; nucleotides outside the gene matches: 13. From germline, CDR1 is LGHNA and CDR2 YSLEER.

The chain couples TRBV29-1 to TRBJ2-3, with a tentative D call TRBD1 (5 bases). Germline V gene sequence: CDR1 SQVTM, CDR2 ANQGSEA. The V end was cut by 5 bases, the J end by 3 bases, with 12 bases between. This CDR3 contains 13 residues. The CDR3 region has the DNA TGCAGCGTTTCGGACAAGGAGACAGATACGCAGTATTTT. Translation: CSVSDKETDTQYF.